Each of the 23 T cell receptor beta chains below was sequenced from the same sample in a study. TCRdb reprocessed the 5' RACE reads with MiXCR, giving one entry per CDR3 protein. The sample contains about 40,000 distinct CDR3 sequences, over 20% of which appear only once. Cells sorted as Tregs were CD4+, CD25+ and CD127-/low. Material: Tregs sorted from a lymph node. These receptors all stem from a female donor with breast cancer.

The V and J genes are TRBV4-1 and TRBJ2-5; 9 positions match TRBD2. V shed 4 bases, J shed 5 bases, and the junction held 11 bases outside the gene matches. The germline V gene encodes CDR1 MGHRA and CDR2 YSYEKL. The CDR3 totals 16 residues. The CDR3 DNA reads as TGCGCCAGCAGCCCTACCCCAGTTAGCGGGAGCGAGACCCAGTACTTC. Residues: CASSPTPVSGSETQYF.

This clonotype was found a few times. The chain has TRBV5-1 and TRBJ2-3; 13 bases are a match to TRBD2. The germline CDR1 and CDR2 sequences are SGHRS and YFSETQ. The CDR3 length is 16 residues. Trimming took 4 bases from V and 2 from J; bases not matched to a gene: 4. CDR3 sequence: CASSLGTSGNTDTQYF. The CDR3 DNA is TGCGCCAGCAGCCTGGGGACTAGCGGGAACACAGATACGCAGTATTTT.

This clonotype was recorded at least ten times. The chain employs TRBV6-6 and TRBJ1-1, with D uncertain. There are 12 residues in the CDR3. Per the germline V gene, CDR1 is MNHNY and CDR2 is SVGAGI (reference sequence). V was clipped by 4 bases and J by 5 bases, with 8 bases between them. DNA for the CDR3: TGTGCCAGCAGTTCTACGGGTACTGAAGCTTTCTTT. Its protein product is CASSSTGTEAFF.

The chain joins TRBV12-3 or TRBV12-4 to TRBJ2-7; D is unresolved. With 3 bases removed from V and 6 bases from J, the gap between germline ends came to 9 bases. This CDR3 spans 12 amino acids. Written as DNA, the CDR3 is TGTGCCAGCAGTTTGGCCTTTGGCGAGCAGTACTTC. It encodes CASSLAFGEQYF.

This clonotype was found a few times. This chain uses TRBV11-2 with TRBJ2-5; a weak D match, TRBD2 (5 bases). The CDR3 length is 16 residues. Germline CDR1 reads SGHAT; CDR2 reads FQNNGV. Trimming stripped 4 bases from V and 5 bases from J, with 20 bases between. The chain's CDR3 is CASSSGGSIELETQYF. Here the CDR3 DNA reads TGTGCCAGCAGCTCCGGAGGTAGCATCGAGTTGGAGACCCAGTACTTC.

In its sample, this clonotype was seen many times. The J gene is TRBJ2-3, the V gene TRBV6-5, with TRBD2 as a possible D gene (6 bases). The length of the CDR3 is 13 residues. The V end lost 7 bases, the J end lost 6 bases, and 14 bases lay between the germline ends. Germline V gene data show CDR1 as MNHEY and CDR2 as SVGAGI. The CDR3 sequence is CASKLPRGDTQYF. The CDR3 coding sequence is TGTGCCAGCAAGCTGCCACGGGGGGATACGCAGTATTTT.

Points on this clonotype: A much more abundant neighbour one base away suggests this may be a read error. The CDR3 does not end in the conserved phenylalanine or tryptophan, so this is likely a read error. The CDR3 DNA reads as TGTGCCAGCAGCGGACAGGGTCATCGGGAGACCCAGTACCTC. The encoded protein is CASSGQGHRETQYL. The rearrangement joins TRBV2 to TRBJ2-5; 8 positions match TRBD1. CDR3 size: 14 residues. J was trimmed by 5 bases and V by 6 bases; bases with no gene match: 8. Germline CDR1 reads SNHLY; CDR2 reads FYNNEI.

The chain couples TRBV6-1 to TRBJ2-2; 13 nucleotides match TRBD2. The V gene's germline CDR1 is MNHNS and CDR2 SASEGT. CDR3 length equals 17 residues. The V segment lost 3 bases and the J segment 4 bases; nucleotides outside the gene matches: 5. CDR3 region: CASSDAGLAGLTGELFF. CDR3 DNA: TGTGCCAGCAGTGATGCGGGACTAGCGGGACTCACCGGGGAGCTGTTTTTT.

For this clonotype: A much larger clone differs by one base, so this may be a read error. CDR3 protein: CASSQTPETGSYGYTF. The CDR3 nucleotides read TGTGCCAGCAGCCAAACCCCCGAGACAGGGTCCTATGGCTACACCTTC. The gene calls are TRBV28 and TRBJ1-2, with 7 bases matching TRBD1. Unmatched junction bases numbered 14, after V lost 6 bases and J lost 4 bases. The germline gives CDR1 MDHEN, CDR2 SYDVKM. The CDR3 spans 16 residues.

The V call is TRBV6-6, the J call TRBJ2-3, with D maybe TRBD2 (5 bases). The germline V gene encodes CDR1 MNHNY and CDR2 SVGAGI (reference sequence). Deletions cut 2 bases from V and 0 bases from J, with 21 bases between. This CDR3 region has 19 residues. The CDR3 is CASSYPDAGIQRSTDTQYF. As DNA, the CDR3 is TGTGCCAGCAGTTACCCCGACGCCGGGATCCAACGGAGCACAGATACGCAGTATTTT.

As regards this clonotype: As the CDR3 is not closed by the conserved phenylalanine or tryptophan, this likely results from a read error. CDR3 region: CASSPIGNTEAFY. Here the CDR3 DNA reads TGCGCCAGCAGCCCGATTGGTAACACTGAAGCTTTCTAT. The chain combines TRBV4-1 with TRBJ1-1; D is unresolved. V was shortened by 4 bases and J by 2 bases, with 8 bases between the two germline ends. This CDR3 has 13 residues. The germline V gene has CDR1 MGHRA and CDR2 YSYEKL.

About this clonotype itself: A much larger clone lies one base from this, so it may be a read error. The chain joins TRBV28 to TRBJ2-1, with D hard to call. The germline V gene has CDR1 MDHEN and CDR2 SYDVKM. The CDR3 covers 16 residues. The CDR3 reads CASSSALGISYIEQFF. CDR3 nucleotides: TGTGCCAGCAGTTCCGCTCTAGGGATTTCCTACATTGAGCAGTTCTTC.

This clonotype was observed at least ten times. The chain is built from TRBV13 and TRBJ1-5, with D unresolved. CDR1 is PRHDT, CDR2 FYEKMQ, per germline (reference sequence). The CDR3 loop spans 14 amino acids. Trimming took 7 bases from V and 2 from J, leaving 12 bases between them. CDR3: CASTHGQGNQPQHF. DNA for the CDR3: TGTGCCAGCACGCACGGGCAGGGCAATCAGCCCCAGCATTTT.

V gene TRBV12-3 or TRBV12-4 combines with J gene TRBJ2-1; 11 bases are a match to TRBD2. The V gene end was trimmed by 10 bases and the J gene end by 9 bases; junction bases not matched to a gene: 14. There are 15 residues in the CDR3. The CDR3 region is CANRGKGLAEPEQFF. For the CDR3, the DNA is TGTGCCAACAGGGGAAAGGGACTAGCGGAACCTGAGCAGTTCTTC.

This clonotype was observed many times. The genes are TRBV3-1 and TRBJ2-4, with a possible D match to TRBD1 (5 bases). The germline CDR1 and CDR2 sequences are LGHDT and YNNKEL (reference sequence). The CDR3 contains 15 residues. The V end was cut by 1 base, the J end by 6 bases, with 13 bases between. The CDR3 loop is CASSQAWTQSNIQYF. The CDR3 DNA sequence: TGTGCCAGCAGCCAAGCTTGGACACAATCAAACATTCAGTACTTC.

The chain recombines TRBV9 with TRBJ2-6; D gene ambiguous. Per the germline V gene, CDR1 is SGDLS and CDR2 is YYNGEE. The CDR3 length is 16 residues. Trimming stripped 1 base from V and 3 bases from J, with 11 bases between. In nucleotides, the CDR3 is TGTGCCAGCAGCGTAACAAGGCTCAGTGGGGCCAACGTCCTGACTTTC. This encodes CASSVTRLSGANVLTF.

This clonotype has a handful of counts. Here the CDR3 omits its conserved ending phenylalanine or tryptophan, so a read error is the likely source. Because the CDR3's place on the DNA is in doubt, the DNA is left out and the CDR3 is given as listed by TCRdb. The chain employs TRBV12-3 or TRBV12-4 and TRBJ2-4; the D segment call TRBD1 is taken from the table without a DNA check. The CDR3 comprises 10 residues, both ends counted. The CDR3 sequence: CASSCPRGTE.

Note on this clonotype: This may stem from a read error, because a much larger clone lies one nucleotide away. The chain combines TRBV7-9 with TRBJ2-2; D could derive from TRBD1 or TRBD2 (5 bases each). This CDR3 comprises 14 residues. In germline, CDR1 is SEHNR, CDR2 FQNEAQ (reference sequence). This CDR3 is CTSSPPGRTGELFF. CDR3 nucleotides: TGTACCAGCAGCCCACCGGGGCGAACCGGGGAGCTGTTTTTT.

The rearrangement joins TRBV6-5 to TRBJ2-1, with TRBD1 matching 8 bases. This CDR3 comprises 13 residues. The germline V gene encodes CDR1 MNHEY and CDR2 SVGAGI. V dropped 4 bases and J dropped 9; count of bases not matched to a gene: 5. CDR3 coding DNA: TGTGCCAGCAGTTTTCGAACAGGGGGTGAGCAGTTCTTC. Translating gives CASSFRTGGEQFF.

This clonotype has only a few counts. One base away lies a much larger clone, so this may be a sequencing read error. This CDR3 is CTSSQQGNQETQYF. The DNA of the CDR3 is TGTACCAGCAGCCAACAGGGAAACCAAGAGACCCAGTACTTC. This sequence joins TRBV5-4 and TRBJ2-5; D may be TRBD1 (6 bases). Germline values: CDR1 SGHNT, CDR2 YYREEE (reference sequence). There are 14 residues in the CDR3.

This clonotype showed up just once. The rearrangement uses TRBV7-8 and TRBJ2-5; no clear D. Germline CDR1 and CDR2: SGHVS and FQNEAQ. V was shortened by 8 bases and J by 10 bases, with 14 bases between the two germline ends. This CDR3 is built from 11 residues. DNA for the CDR3: TGTGCCAGCCGGGCGGAGAGAAGCCAGTACTTC. Its translation is CASRAERSQYF.

This clonotype was seen only a few times. This chain connects TRBV3-1 to TRBJ1-1, with 7 bases fitting TRBD1. The germline V gene encodes CDR1 LGHDT and CDR2 YNNKEL (reference sequence). CDR3 length: 12 residues. Trimming at V came to 4 bases and at J to 7 bases, leaving 3 bases not matched to a gene. The CDR3 loop reads CASSLGTDEAFF. The CDR3 DNA is TGTGCCAGCAGCCTCGGGACAGATGAAGCTTTCTTT.

Points on this clonotype: A much more abundant neighbour one base away suggests this may be a read error. The V and J genes are TRBV15 and TRBJ2-6; D remains unclear. Per germline, CDR1 LNHNV and CDR2 YYDKDF (reference sequence). This CDR3 is built from 14 residues. CDR3 protein: CAASPRPGANVLTF. The CDR3, as DNA: TGTGCCGCCAGCCCGAGGCCCGGGGCCAACGTCCTGACTTTC.